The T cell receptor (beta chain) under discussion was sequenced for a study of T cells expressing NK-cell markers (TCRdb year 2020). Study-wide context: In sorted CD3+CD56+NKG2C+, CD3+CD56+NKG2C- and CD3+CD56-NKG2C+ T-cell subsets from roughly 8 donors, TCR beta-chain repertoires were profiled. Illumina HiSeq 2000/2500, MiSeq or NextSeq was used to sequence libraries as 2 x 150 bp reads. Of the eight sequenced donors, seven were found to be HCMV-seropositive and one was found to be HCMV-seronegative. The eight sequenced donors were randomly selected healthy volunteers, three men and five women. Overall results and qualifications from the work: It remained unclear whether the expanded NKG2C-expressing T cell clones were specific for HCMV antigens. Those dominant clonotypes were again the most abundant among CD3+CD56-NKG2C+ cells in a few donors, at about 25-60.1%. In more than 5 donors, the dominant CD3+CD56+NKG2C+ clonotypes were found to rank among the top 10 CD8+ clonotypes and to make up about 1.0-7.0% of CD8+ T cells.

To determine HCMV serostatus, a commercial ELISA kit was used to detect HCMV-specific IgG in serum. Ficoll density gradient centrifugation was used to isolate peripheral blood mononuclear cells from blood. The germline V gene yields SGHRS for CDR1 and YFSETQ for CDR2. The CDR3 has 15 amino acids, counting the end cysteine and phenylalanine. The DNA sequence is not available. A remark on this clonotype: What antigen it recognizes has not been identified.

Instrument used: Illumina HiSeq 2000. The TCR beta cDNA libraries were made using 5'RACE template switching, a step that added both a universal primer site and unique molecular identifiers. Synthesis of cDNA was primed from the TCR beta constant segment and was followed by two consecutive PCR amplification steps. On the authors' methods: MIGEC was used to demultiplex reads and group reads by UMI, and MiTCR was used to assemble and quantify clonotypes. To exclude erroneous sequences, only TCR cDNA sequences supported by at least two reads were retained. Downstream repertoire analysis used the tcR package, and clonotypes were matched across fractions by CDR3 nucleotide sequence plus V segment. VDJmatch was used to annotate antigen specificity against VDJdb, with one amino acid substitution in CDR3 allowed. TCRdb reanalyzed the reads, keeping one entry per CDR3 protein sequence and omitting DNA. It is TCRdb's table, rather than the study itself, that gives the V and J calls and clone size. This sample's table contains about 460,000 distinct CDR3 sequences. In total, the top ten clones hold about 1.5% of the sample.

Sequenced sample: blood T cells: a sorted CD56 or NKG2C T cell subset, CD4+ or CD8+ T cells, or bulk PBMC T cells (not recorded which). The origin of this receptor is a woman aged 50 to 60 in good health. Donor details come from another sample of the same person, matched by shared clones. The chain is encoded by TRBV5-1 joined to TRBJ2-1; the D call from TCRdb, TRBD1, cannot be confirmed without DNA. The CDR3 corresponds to CASSPTNTGVDEQFF.